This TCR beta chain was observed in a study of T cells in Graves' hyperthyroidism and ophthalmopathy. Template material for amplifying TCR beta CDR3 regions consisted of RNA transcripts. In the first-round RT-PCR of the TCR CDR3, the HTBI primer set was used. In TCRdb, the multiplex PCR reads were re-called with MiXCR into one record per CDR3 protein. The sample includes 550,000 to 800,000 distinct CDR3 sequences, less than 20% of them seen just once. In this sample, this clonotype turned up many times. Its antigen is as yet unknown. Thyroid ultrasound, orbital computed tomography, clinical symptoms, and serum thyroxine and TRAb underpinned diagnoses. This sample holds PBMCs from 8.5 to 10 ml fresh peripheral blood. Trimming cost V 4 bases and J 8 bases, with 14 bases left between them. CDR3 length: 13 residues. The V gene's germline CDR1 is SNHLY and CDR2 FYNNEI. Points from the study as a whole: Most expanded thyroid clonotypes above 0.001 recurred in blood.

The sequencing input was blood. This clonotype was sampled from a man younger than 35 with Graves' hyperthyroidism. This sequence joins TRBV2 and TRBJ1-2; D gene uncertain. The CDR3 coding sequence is TGTGCCAGCAGTGGAACACCAATGGGAGGCTACACCTTC. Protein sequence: CASSGTPMGGYTF.